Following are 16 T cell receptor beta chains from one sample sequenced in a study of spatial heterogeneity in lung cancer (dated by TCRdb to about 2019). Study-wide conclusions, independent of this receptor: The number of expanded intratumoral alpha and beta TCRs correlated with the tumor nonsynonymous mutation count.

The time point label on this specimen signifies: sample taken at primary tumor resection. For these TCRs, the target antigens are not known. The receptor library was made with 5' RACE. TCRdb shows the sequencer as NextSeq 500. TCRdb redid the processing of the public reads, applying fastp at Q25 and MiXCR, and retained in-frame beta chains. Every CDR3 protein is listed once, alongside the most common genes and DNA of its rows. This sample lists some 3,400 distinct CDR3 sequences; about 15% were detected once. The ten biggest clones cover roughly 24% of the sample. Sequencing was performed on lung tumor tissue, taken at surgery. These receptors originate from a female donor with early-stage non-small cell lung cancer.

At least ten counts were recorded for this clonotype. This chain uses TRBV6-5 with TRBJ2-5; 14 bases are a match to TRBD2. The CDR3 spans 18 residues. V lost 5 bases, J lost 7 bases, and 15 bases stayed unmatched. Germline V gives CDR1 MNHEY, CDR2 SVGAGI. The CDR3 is CASSGPGLAGAGVGTQYF. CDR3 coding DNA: TGTGCCAGCAGTGGACCGGGACTAGCGGGGGCGGGGGTAGGGACCCAGTACTTC.

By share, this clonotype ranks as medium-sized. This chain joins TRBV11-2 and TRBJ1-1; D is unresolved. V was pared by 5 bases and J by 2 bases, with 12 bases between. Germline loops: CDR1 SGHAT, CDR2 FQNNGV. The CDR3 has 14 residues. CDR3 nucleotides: TGTGCCAGCAGCGATCGGCAGAACAACACTGAAGCTTTCTTT. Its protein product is CASSDRQNNTEAFF.

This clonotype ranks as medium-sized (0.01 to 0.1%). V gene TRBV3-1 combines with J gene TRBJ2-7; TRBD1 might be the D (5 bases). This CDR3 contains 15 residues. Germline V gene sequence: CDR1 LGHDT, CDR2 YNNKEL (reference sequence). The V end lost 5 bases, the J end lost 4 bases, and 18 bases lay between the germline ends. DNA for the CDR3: TGTGCCAGCAGCTTCTTTCAGGGTTCTCTTTACGAGCAGTACTTC. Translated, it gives CASSFFQGSLYEQYF.

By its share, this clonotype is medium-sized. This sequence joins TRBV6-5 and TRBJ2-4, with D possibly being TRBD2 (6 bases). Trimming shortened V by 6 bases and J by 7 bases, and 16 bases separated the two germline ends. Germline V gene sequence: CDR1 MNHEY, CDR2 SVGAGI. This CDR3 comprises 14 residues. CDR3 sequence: CASRLGGAGNIQYF. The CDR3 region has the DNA TGTGCCAGCAGGCTTGGCGGGGCAGGGAACATTCAGTACTTC.

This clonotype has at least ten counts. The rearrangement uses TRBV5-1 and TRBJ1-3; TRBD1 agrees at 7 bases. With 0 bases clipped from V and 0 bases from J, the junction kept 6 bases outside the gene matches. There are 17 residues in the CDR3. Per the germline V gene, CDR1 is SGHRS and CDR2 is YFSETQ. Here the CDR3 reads CASSLARGTVSGNTIYF. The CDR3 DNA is TGCGCCAGCAGCTTGGCCAGGGGGACGGTCTCTGGAAACACCATATATTTT.

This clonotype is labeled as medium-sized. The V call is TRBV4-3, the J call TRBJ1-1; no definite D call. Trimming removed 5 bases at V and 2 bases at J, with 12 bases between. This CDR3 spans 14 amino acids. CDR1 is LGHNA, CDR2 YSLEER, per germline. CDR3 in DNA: TGCGCCAGCAGCTTGGGAGGTTTTAACACTGAAGCTTTCTTT. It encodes CASSLGGFNTEAFF.

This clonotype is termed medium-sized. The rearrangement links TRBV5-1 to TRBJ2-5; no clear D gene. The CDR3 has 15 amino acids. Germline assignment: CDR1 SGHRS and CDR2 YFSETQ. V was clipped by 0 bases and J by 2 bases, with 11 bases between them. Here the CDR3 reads CASSLGFGQQETQYF. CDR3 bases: TGCGCCAGCAGCTTGGGTTTTGGCCAGCAAGAGACCCAGTACTTC.

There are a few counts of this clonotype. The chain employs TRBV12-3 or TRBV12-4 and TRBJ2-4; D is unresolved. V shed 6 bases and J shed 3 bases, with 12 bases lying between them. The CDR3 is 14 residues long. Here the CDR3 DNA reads TGTGCCAGCAGCCCTAACACGGGCAAAAACATTCAGTACTTC. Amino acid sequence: CASSPNTGKNIQYF.

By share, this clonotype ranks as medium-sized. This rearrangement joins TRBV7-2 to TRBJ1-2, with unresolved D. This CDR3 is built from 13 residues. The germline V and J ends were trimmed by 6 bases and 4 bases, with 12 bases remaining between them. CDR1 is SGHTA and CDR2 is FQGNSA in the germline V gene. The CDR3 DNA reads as TGTGCCAGCAGTCCAAACCCAGTCTATGGCTACACCTTC. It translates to CASSPNPVYGYTF.

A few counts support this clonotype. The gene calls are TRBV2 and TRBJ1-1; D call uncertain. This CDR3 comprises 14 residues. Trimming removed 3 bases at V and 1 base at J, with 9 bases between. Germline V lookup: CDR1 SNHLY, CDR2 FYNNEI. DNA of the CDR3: TGTGCCAGCAGTGAGAGGGAGGGGAACACTGAAGCTTTCTTT. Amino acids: CASSEREGNTEAFF.

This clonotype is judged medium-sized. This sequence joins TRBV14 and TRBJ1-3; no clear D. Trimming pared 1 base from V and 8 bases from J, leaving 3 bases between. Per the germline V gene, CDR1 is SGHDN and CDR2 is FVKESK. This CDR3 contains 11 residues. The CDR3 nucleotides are TGTGCCAGCAGCCAAGGTTACACCATATATTTT. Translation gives CASSQGYTIYF.

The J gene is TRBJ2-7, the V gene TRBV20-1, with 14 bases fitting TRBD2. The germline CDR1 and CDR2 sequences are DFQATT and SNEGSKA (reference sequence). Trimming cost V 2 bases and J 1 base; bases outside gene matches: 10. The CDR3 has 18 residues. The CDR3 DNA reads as TGCAGTGCTAGAAATACCGGGACTAGCGGGAGTTCTTCCTACGAGCAGTACTTC. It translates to CSARNTGTSGSSSYEQYF.

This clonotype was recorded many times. The CDR3 reads CASTFDPGQGQETQYF. CDR3 DNA: TGCGCCAGCACCTTTGACCCGGGACAGGGTCAAGAGACCCAGTACTTC. This chain connects TRBV5-1 to TRBJ2-5; TRBD1 aligns across 9 bases. Germline V gene lookup returns CDR1 SGHRS and CDR2 YFSETQ. Losses at the gene ends were 6 bases for V and 2 bases for J; bases not matched to a gene: 11. The CDR3 contains 16 residues.

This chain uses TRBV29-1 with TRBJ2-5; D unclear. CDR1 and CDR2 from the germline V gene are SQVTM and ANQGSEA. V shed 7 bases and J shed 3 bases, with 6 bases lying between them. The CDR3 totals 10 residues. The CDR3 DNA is TGCAGCGGCTCGGAAGAGACCCAGTACTTC. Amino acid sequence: CSGSEETQYF. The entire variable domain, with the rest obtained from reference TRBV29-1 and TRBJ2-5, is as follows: SAVISQKPSRDICQRGTSLTIQCQVDSQVTMMFWYRQQPGQSLTLIATANQGSEATYESGFVIDKFPISRPNLTFSTLTVSNMSPEDSSIYLCSGSEETQYFGPGTRLLVL.

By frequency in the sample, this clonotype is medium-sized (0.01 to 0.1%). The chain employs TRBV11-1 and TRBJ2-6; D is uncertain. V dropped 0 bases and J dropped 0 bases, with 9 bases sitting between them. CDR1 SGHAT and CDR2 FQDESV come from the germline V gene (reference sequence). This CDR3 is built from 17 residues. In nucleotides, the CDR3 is TGTGCCAGCAGCTTAGCGGGCAGCCTCTCTGGGGCCAACGTCCTGACTTTC. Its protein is CASSLAGSLSGANVLTF.

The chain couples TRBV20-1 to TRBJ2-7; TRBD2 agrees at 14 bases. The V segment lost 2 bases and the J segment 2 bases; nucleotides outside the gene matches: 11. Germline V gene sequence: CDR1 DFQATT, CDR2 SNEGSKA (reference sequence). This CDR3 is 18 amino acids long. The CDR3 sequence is CSARNTGTSGSSAYEQYF. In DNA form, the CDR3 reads TGCAGTGCTAGAAATACCGGGACTAGCGGGAGTTCTGCCTACGAGCAGTACTTC.